These T cell receptor beta chains were read from a single sample in a study of blood T cell repertoires in COVID-19. TCRdb's table, derived via immunoSEQ multiplex PCR, lists solely in-frame clones and lacks some. The data contain 270,000 or so clones, about 83% of them singletons. Sequencing used peripheral blood. The receptors originated from a woman aged 45-59 years who had recovered from COVID-19. CDR3s include the opening cysteine and the closing phenylalanine or tryptophan.

>TRBV6-4|15
CASSVGGRRTDTQYF
>TRBV7-2|15
CASSLRTGSTDTQYF
>TRBV4-2|16
CASSQDLAVSYNEQFF
>TRBV5-1|14
CASTINQVYNEQFF
>TRBV12-3/TRBV12-4|13
CASRYRAAGGYTF
>TRBV6-6|13
CASSYRGEETQYF
>TRBV7-2|14
CASSLGLTNNEQFF
>TRBV14|14
CASSTTGGDTEAFF
>TRBV28|16
CASTQRDRGRWYGYTF
>TRBV3-1/TRBV3-2|14
CASGGLAGDYEQYF
>TRBV3-1/TRBV3-2|15
CASSQGTGVSYEQYF
>TRBV19|17
CASTTPQVVLRGNTIYF
>TRBV7-9|17
CASSLGLDILMNTEAFF
>TRBV9|14
CASSASQGAHEQFF
>TRBV10-3|13
CAINDRGNQPQHF